This T cell receptor beta chain came from a study of T cell responses to AZD1222 COVID-19 vaccine. Details on this clone: Its target is unknown.

Second-dose groups at about 4 or about 12 weeks were pooled. Using immunoSEQ multiplex PCR, the repertoire was profiled, and TCRdb retains in-frame clones only, with some absent. The data show 150,000 to 250,000 clones, under 95% seen once. Overall study findings and caveats: The study identified only five to seven AZD1222 recipients as seropositive at baseline. The breadth and depth of Spike-specific TCRs increased once two AZD1222 doses had been given. Clonal diversity was possibly underestimated, and the donors were mostly white British, with more females.

The starting material was peripheral blood, obtained 28 days after the second AZD1222 dose. The clonotype was recovered from an adult who received the AZD1222 COVID-19 vaccine.

In DNA form, the CDR3 reads TGCAGCGTTAGACAGGGGGCCGATTCACCCCTCCACTTT. This translates into CSVRQGADSPLHF. J is TRBJ1-6 and V is TRBV29-1; 10 nucleotides agree with TRBD1. Per the germline V gene, CDR1 is SQVTM and CDR2 is ANQGSEA. J lost 8 bases, V lost 5 bases, and 3 bases had no gene match. The CDR3 has 13 amino acids. The whole variable domain, filled in from reference TRBV29-1 and TRBJ1-6, reads SAVISQKPSRDICQRGTSLTIQCQVDSQVTMMFWYRQQPGQSLTLIATANQGSEATYESGFVIDKFPISRPNLTFSTLTVSNMSPEDSSIYLCSVRQGADSPLHFGNGTRLTVT.